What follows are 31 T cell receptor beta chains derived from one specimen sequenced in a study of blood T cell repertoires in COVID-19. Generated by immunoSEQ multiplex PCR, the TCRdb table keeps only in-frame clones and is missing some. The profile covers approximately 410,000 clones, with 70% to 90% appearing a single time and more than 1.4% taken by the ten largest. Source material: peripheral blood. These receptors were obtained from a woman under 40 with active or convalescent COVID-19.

CDR3 in DNA: TGTGCCAGCAGCCAGGGGGGTGGAAACACCATATATTTT. Protein sequence: CASSQGGGNTIYF. The chain employs TRBV3-1 (or the pseudogene TRBV3-2) and TRBJ1-3; D is perhaps TRBD1 (5 bases). This CDR3 region has 13 residues. CDR1 is LGHDT, CDR2 YNNKEL, per germline (reference sequence). V lost 3 bases and J 3 bases, leaving 6 bases between the germline ends.

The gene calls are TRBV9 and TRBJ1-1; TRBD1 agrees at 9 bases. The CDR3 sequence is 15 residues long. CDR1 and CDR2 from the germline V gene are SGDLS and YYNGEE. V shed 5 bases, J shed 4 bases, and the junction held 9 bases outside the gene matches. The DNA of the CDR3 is TGTGCCAGCAGTGGGACAGGGAGTTTGGGCACTGAAGCTTTCTTT. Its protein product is CASSGTGSLGTEAFF. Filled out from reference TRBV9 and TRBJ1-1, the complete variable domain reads DSGVTQTPKHLITATGQRVTLRCSPRSGDLSVYWYQQSLDQGLQFLIQYYNGEERAKGNILERFSAQQFPDLHSELNLSSLELGDSALYFCASSGTGSLGTEAFFGQGTRLTVV.

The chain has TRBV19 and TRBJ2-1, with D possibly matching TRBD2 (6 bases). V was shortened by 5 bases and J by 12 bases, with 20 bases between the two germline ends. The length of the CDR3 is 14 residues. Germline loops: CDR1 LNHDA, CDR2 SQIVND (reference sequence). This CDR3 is CASSDPGLALGQFF. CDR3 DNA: TGTGCCAGTAGTGACCCGGGACTGGCGCTTGGGCAGTTCTTC.

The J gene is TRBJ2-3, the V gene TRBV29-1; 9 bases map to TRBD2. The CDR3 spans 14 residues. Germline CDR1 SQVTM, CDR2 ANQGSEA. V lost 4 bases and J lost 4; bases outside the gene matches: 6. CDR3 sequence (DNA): TGCAGCGTTGGTGCGGGGGGGTCTCCAGATACGCAGTATTTT. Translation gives CSVGAGGSPDTQYF.

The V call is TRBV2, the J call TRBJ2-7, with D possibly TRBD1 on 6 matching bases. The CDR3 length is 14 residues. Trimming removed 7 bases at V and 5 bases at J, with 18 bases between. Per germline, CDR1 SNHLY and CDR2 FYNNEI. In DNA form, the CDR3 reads TGTGCCAGCAAAACCGGGACAATAGGTCACGAGCAGTACTTC. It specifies CASKTGTIGHEQYF.

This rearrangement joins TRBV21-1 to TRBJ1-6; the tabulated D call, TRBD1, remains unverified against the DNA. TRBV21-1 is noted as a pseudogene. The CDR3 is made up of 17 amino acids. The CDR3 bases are TGTGCCAGCAGCAAAGGGGCCAGTAGCTCCTATAATTCACCCCTCCACTTT. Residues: CASSKGASSSYNSPLHF.

For the CDR3, the DNA is TGTGCCAGCAGTCTGGACAGGGGCAATCAGCCCCAGCATTTT. This gives the protein CASSLDRGNQPQHF. The chain is built from TRBV28 and TRBJ1-5; TRBD1 agrees at 8 bases. Germline V gene sequence: CDR1 MDHEN, CDR2 SYDVKM. The length of the CDR3 is 14 residues. The J segment lost 2 bases and the V segment lost 5 bases, leaving 2 bases of the junction unmatched.

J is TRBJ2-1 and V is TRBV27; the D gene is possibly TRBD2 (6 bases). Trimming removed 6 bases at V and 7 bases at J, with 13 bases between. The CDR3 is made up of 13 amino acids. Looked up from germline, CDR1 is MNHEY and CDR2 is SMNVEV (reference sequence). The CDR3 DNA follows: TGTGCCAGCAGCCCTGGACTATTGAATGAGCAGTTCTTC. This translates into CASSPGLLNEQFF.

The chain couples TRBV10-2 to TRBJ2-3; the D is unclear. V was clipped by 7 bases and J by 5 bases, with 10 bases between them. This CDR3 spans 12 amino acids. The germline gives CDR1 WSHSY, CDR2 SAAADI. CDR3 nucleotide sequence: TGCGCCAGCAAATCTTACAGAGATACGCAGTATTTT. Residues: CASKSYRDTQYF.

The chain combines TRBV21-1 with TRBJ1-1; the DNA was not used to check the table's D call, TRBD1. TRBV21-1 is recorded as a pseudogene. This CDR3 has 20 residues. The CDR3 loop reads CASSKALLGRGAIMNTEAFF. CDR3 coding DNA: TGTGCCAGCAGCAAAGCGCTTTTAGGAAGGGGCGCCATTATGAACACTGAAGCTTTCTTT.

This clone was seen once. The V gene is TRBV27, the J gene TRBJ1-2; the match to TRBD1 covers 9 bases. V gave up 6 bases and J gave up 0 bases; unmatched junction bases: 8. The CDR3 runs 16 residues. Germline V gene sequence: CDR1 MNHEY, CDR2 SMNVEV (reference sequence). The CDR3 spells CASSWTGVSANYGYTF. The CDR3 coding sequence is TGTGCCAGCAGCTGGACAGGGGTATCAGCTAACTATGGCTACACCTTC.

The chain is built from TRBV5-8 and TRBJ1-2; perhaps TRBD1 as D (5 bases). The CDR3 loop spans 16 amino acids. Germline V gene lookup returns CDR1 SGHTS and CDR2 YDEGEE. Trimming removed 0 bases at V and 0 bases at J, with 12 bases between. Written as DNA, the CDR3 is TGTGCCAGCAGCTTGGCCGACGGGGGAGCTAACTATGGCTACACCTTC. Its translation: CASSLADGGANYGYTF.

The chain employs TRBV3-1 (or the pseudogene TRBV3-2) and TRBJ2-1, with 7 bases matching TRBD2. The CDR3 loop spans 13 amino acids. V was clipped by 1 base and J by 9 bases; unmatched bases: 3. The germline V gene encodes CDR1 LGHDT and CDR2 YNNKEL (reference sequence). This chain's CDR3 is CASSQVIAGEQFF. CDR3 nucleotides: TGTGCCAGCAGCCAAGTTATAGCGGGTGAGCAGTTCTTC.

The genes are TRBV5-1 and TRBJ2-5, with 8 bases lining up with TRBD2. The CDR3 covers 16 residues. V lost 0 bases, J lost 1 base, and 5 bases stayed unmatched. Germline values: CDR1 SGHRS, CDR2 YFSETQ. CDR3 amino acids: CASSLAPAGGQETQYF. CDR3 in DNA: TGCGCCAGCAGCTTGGCCCCGGCGGGGGGCCAAGAGACCCAGTACTTC.

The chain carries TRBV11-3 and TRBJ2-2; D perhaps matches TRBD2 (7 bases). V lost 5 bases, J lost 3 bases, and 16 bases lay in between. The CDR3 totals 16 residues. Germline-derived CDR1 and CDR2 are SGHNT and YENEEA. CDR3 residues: CASSPGGHSYTGELFF. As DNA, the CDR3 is TGTGCCAGCAGCCCCGGGGGGCACTCCTACACCGGGGAGCTGTTTTTT.

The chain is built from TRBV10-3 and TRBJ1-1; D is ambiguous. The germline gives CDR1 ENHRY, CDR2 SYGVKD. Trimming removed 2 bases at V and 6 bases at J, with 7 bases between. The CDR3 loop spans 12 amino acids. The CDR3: CAISEPPAEAFF. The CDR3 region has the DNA TGTGCCATCAGTGAGCCCCCGGCTGAAGCTTTCTTT.

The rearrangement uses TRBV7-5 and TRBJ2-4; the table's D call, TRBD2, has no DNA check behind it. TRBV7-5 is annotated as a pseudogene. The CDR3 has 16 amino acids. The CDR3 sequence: CVRSLWGVLAKNIQYF. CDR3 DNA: TGTGTCAGAAGCTTATGGGGGGTCCTAGCCAAAAACATTCAGTACTTC.

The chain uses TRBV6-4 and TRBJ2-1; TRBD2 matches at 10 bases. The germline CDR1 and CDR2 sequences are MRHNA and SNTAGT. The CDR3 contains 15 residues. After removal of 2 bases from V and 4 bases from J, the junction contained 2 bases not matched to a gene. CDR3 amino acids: CASSDATSGYNEQFF. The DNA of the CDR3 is TGTGCCAGCAGTGACGCGACTAGCGGGTACAATGAGCAGTTCTTC.

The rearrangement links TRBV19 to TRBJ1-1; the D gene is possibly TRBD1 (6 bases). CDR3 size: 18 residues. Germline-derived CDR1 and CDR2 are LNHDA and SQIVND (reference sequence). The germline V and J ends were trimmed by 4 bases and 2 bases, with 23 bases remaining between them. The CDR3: CASSKRTTGMTVNTEAFF. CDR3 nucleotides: TGTGCCAGTAGTAAGAGAACCACAGGGATGACTGTAAACACTGAAGCTTTCTTT.

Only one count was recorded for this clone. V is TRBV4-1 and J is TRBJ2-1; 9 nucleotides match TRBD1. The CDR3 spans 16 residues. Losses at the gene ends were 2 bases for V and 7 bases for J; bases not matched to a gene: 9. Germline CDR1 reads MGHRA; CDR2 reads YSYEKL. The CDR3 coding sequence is TGCGCCAGCAGCCAACGGGACAGGGTGATCCTAAATGAGCAGTTCTTC. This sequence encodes CASSQRDRVILNEQFF.

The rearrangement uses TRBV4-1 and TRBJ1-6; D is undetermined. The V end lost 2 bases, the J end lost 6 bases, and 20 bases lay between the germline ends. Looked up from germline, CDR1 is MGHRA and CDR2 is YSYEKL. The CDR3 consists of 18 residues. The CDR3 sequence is CASSQLNSGLRSNSPLHF. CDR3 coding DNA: TGCGCCAGCAGCCAACTAAATTCCGGTCTGAGGAGTAATTCACCCCTCCACTTT.

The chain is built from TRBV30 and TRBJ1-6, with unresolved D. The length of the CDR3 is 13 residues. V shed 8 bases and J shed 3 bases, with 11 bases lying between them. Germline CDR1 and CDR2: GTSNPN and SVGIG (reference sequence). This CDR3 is CAAKRVYNSPLHF. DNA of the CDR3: TGTGCCGCCAAACGGGTCTATAATTCACCCCTCCACTTT.

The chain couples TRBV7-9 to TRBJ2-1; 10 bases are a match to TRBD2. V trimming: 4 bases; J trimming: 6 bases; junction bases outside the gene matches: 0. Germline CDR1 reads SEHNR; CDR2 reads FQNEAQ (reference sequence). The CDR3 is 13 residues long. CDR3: CASSWTSGNEQFF. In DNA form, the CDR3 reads TGTGCCAGCAGCTGGACTAGCGGCAATGAGCAGTTCTTC.

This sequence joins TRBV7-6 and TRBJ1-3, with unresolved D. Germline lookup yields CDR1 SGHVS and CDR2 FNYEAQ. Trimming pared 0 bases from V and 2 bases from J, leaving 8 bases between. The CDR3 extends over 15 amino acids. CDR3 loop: CASSLAFSAGNTIYF. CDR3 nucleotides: TGTGCCAGCAGCTTAGCATTTTCGGCTGGAAACACCATATATTTT.

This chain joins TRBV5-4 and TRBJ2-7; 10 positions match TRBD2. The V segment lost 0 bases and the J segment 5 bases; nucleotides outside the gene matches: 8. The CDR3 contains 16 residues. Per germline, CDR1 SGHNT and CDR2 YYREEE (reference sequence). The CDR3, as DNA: TGTGCCAGCAGCTTGGAACCCAGCGGGAGGGCCCACGAGCAGTACTTC. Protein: CASSLEPSGRAHEQYF. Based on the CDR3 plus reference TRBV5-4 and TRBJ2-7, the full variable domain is ETGVTQSPTHLIKTRGQQVTLRCSSQSGHNTVSWYQQALGQGPQFIFQYYREEENGRGNFPPRFSGLQFPNYSSELNVNALELDDSALYLCASSLEPSGRAHEQYFGPGTRLTVT.

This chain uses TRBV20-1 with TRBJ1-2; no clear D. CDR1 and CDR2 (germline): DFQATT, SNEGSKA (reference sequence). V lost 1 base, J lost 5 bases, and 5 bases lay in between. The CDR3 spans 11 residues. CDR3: CSARAGYGYTF. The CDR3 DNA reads TGCAGTGCTAGAGCGGGATATGGCTACACCTTC.

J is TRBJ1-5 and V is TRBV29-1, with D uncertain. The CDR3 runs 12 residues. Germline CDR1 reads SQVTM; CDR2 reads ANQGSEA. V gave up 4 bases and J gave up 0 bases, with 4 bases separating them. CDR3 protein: CSVGNSNQPQHF. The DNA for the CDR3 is TGCAGCGTTGGTAATAGCAATCAGCCCCAGCATTTT.

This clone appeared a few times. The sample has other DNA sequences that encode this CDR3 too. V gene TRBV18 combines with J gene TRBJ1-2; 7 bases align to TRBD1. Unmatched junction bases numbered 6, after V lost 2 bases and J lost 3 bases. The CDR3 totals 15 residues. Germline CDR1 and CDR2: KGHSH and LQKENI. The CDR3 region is CASSPTAGGDYGYTF. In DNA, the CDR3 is TGTGCCAGCTCACCAACGGCAGGGGGAGACTATGGCTACACCTTC.

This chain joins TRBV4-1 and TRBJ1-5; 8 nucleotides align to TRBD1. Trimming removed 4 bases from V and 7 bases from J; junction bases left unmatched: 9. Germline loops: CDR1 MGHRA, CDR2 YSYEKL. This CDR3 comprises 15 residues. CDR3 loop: CASSLTGQEGQPQHF. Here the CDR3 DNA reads TGCGCCAGCAGCCTAACGGGACAGGAGGGGCAGCCCCAGCATTTT.

CDR3 DNA sequence: TGTGCCAGTCGGGAGGGCGGCTATGGCTACACCTTC. Its translation is CASREGGYGYTF. V gene TRBV27 combines with J gene TRBJ1-2; no clear D gene. The V end was cut by 9 bases, the J end by 4 bases, with 12 bases between. Germline CDR1 MNHEY, CDR2 SMNVEV (reference sequence). The CDR3 loop spans 12 amino acids.

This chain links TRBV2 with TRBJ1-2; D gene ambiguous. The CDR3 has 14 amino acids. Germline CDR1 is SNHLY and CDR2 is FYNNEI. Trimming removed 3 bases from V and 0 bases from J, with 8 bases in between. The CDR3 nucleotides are TGTGCCAGCAGTGATATGATAGCTAACTATGGCTACACCTTC. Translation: CASSDMIANYGYTF.